The clone carrying this T cell receptor beta chain was detected only a few times. Antigen: not known. During its preparation, the TCRbeta library received unique molecular identifiers. Using its own MiXCR run on the PCR reads, TCRdb lists one record per CDR3 protein. The sample has a few hundred thousand distinct CDR3 sequences, 25% to 30% seen once; the top ten hold approximately 33%. The CDR3 contains 15 residues. J gave up 7 bases and V 6 bases, and 14 bases lay outside the gene matches. CDR1 is DFQATT, CDR2 SNEGSKA, per germline (reference sequence). The record originates from a study of T-cell reconstitution after alpha-beta-depleted transplantation in children. Whole-study results and caveats: In patients about two months after transplant, alpha-beta T cells reportedly arose from several hundred expanded graft clones. One year after transplant, T-cell counts and diversity came mostly from newly produced T cells. The high TCRbeta diversity at day 60 in some patients came from surviving recipient T cells and thymic progenitors.

This sequence joins TRBV20-1 and TRBJ2-3; TRBD2 agrees at 9 bases. The sample consisted of PBMCs, taken before TCRalphabeta/CD19-depleted stem cell transplant. The TCR sequence derives from a boy under two years old with Wiskott-Aldrich syndrome, due to receive a stem cell transplant. The CDR3 spells CSAPRSTSGGNTQYF. The CDR3 region has the DNA TGCAGTGCACCGAGGTCGACTAGCGGCGGGAATACGCAGTATTTT.